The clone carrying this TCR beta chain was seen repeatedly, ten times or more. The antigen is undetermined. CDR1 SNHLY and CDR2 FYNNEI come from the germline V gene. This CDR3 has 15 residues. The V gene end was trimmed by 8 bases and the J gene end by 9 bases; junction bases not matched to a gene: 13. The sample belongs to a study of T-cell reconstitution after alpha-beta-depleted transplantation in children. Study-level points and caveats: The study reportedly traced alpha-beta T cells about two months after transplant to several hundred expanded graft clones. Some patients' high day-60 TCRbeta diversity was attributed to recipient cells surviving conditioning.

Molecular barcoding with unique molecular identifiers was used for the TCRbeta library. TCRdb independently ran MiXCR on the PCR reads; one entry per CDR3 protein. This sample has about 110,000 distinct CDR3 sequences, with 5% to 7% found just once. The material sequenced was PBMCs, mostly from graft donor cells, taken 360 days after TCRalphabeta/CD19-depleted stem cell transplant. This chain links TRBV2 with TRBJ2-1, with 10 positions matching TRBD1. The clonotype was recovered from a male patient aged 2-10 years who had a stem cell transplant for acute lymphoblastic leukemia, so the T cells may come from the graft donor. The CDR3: CASLGVWDRGSEQFF. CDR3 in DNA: TGTGCCAGCCTCGGGGTTTGGGACAGGGGTAGTGAGCAGTTCTTC. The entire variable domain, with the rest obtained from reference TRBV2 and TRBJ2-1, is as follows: EPEVTQTPSHQVTQMGQEVILRCVPISNHLYFYWYRQILGQKVEFLVSFYNNEISEKSEIFDDQFSVERPDGSNFTLKIRSTKLEDSAMYFCASLGVWDRGSEQFFGPGTRLTVL.